This T cell receptor beta chain emerged from a study of early T cells in non-severe SARS-CoV-2 infection. Study at large: The authors sequenced bulk RNA from unsorted whole blood, leaving chains unpaired.

Unique molecular identifiers (one per individual cDNA molecule) were attached. A single record per CDR3 protein comes from TCRdb applying MiXCR to the 5' RACE reads. Counted here are about 89,000 distinct CDR3 sequences, approximately 15% occurring once; the ten biggest clones make up approximately 0.5%. This clonotype turned up a few times. This sequence originates from an adult who was a healthcare worker with PCR-confirmed SARS-CoV-2 infection or an uninfected control (not recorded which). The sequenced sample was whole blood.

CDR3: CAWTGTGYTEAFF. CDR3 DNA sequence: TGTGCCTGGACTGGGACAGGTTACACTGAAGCTTTCTTT. The chain links TRBV30 to TRBJ1-1, with TRBD1 matching over 8 bases. Germline CDR1 is GTSNPN and CDR2 is SVGIG (reference sequence). V lost 4 bases, J lost 3 bases, and 4 bases stayed unmatched. This CDR3 contains 13 residues.